These T cell receptor beta chains were read from a single sample in a study of human T cells and chemical hapten exposure. TCRdb re-derived calls from the RACE reads in MiXCR, one entry per CDR3 protein. The sample shows tens of thousands of distinct CDR3 sequences, around 7% of them seen only once. The input for sequencing was whole blood, taken in connection with sensitization to the hapten diphenylcyclopropenone (DPC). The receptors derive from a woman under 40 with alopecia areata. Some clones in this sample may be carry-over from other donors' samples. Both conserved end residues are part of each CDR3. A D gene is named only where the DNA matches it firmly. Expanded clones are given a class, and other clones once, few, many or no size at all.

v_gene	abundance	j_gene	d_gene	CDR3nt	CDR3aa
TRBV7-9	many	TRBJ1-1	NA	TGTGCCAGCAGCCGAAAGGTGACTGAAGCTTTCTTT	CASSRKVTEAFF
TRBV2	few	TRBJ1-1	NA	TGTGCCACGCTAAGGGACTGGTCGAACACTGAAGCTTTCTTT	CATLRDWSNTEAFF
TRBV2	many	TRBJ2-3	NA	TGTGCCAGCAGTGAATGGACTTGGGGGTCCAGCACAGATACGCAGTATTTT	CASSEWTWGSSTDTQYF
TRBV6-6	many	TRBJ1-1	NA	TGTGCCAGCAGTTACTGGGGGGGAACCCTTGAAGCTTTCTTT	CASSYWGGTLEAFF
TRBV13	many	TRBJ2-3	NA	TGTGCCAGCAGCTTAGACAGCACAGATACGCAGTATTTT	CASSLDSTDTQYF
TRBV12-3/TRBV12-4	many	TRBJ1-5	NA	TGTGCCAGCAGTTTATCTTCGGGGAGCAATCAGCCCCAGCATTTT	CASSLSSGSNQPQHF
TRBV20-1	few	TRBJ2-7	TRBD2	TGCAGTGCAGGCACCAGGACTAGCGGGGGGTCCTACGAGCAGTACTTC	CSAGTRTSGGSYEQYF
TRBV12-3/TRBV12-4	many	TRBJ2-4	NA	TGTGCCAGCAGTTTAGGGGGCTCCAAAAACATTCAGTACTTC	CASSLGGSKNIQYF
TRBV6-6	many	TRBJ2-7	NA	TGTGCCAGCAGTACCCCCCTTCACTACGAGCAGTACTTC	CASSTPLHYEQYF
TRBV5-1	many	TRBJ2-1	NA	TGCGCCAGCAGCTTTGGGGGGCCCCGGGACACCGCTTACAATGAGCAGTTCTTC	CASSFGGPRDTAYNEQFF
TRBV5-1	many	TRBJ2-2	NA	TGCGCCAGCAGCTTGGAGCAGCTCACCGGGGAGCTGTTTTTT	CASSLEQLTGELFF
TRBV18	many	TRBJ1-1	TRBD1	TGTGCCAGCTCACCATCGCTGGGGACAGGGGCGAACACTGAAGCTTTCTTT	CASSPSLGTGANTEAFF
TRBV5-4	NA	TRBJ2-6	TRBD1	TGTGCCAGCACCCCGGGACAGGGGGCATCAGGGGCCAACGTCCTGACTTTC	CASTPGQGASGANVLTF
TRBV5-6	many	TRBJ1-3	NA	TGTGCCAGCTCCGGAAACAGGGGAAACACCATATATTTT	CASSGNRGNTIYF
TRBV5-4	many	TRBJ1-1	TRBD1	TGTGCCAGCAGCTGGACAGGGAACGCGGCCACTGAAGCTTTCTTT	CASSWTGNAATEAFF
TRBV7-8	many	TRBJ1-5	TRBD1	TGTGCCAGCAGCCCGAGCCCAGGGGGAAATCAGCCCCAGCATTTT	CASSPSPGGNQPQHF
TRBV6-4	many	TRBJ2-3	NA	TGTGCCAGCAGTGATGGGCAGGGAGGCACAGATACGCAGTATTTT	CASSDGQGGTDTQYF
TRBV6-6	many	TRBJ1-1	NA	TGTGCCAGCAGTTACTCGGCCATATGGGCTGAAGCTTTCTTT	CASSYSAIWAEAFF
TRBV12-3/TRBV12-4	NA	TRBJ2-3	TRBD2	TGTGCCAGCAGTCTACTAGCGGGGACAAGCACAGATACGCAGTATTTT	CASSLLAGTSTDTQYF
TRBV30	NA	TRBJ2-3	TRBD2	TGTGCCTGGAGCGTTCTGTTTGGCGGGGGGACCACAGATACGCAGTATTTT	CAWSVLFGGGTTDTQYF
TRBV7-2	many	TRBJ2-5	TRBD1	TGTGCCAGCAGCTTAGGACAGGGGCAAGAGACCCAGTACTTC	CASSLGQGQETQYF
TRBV10-3	many	TRBJ2-1	TRBD2	TGTGCCATCAGCTCGGGACTAGCGGGGGGGATCTACAATGAGCAGTTCTTC	CAISSGLAGGIYNEQFF
TRBV28	many	TRBJ2-1	TRBD2	TGTGCCAGCAGTCCCGTGTGGGGGGGGTACAATGAGCAGTTCTTC	CASSPVWGGYNEQFF
TRBV20-1	few	TRBJ2-7	TRBD1	TGCAGTGCTAGGGAAGGACAGGGGAGAGGCGAGCAGTACTTC	CSAREGQGRGEQYF
TRBV5-6	few	TRBJ1-6	NA	TGTGCCAGCAGCCCCGACGGGGATTCACCCCTCCACTTT	CASSPDGDSPLHF
TRBV14	few	TRBJ1-2	NA	TGTGCCAGCAGCCAATCTGGAAGGTCTACCTATGGCTACACCTTC	CASSQSGRSTYGYTF
TRBV18	few	TRBJ2-7	NA	TGTGCCAGCTCACCTTTGGGGGCTCGGTCCTACGAGCAGTACTTC	CASSPLGARSYEQYF
TRBV6-2/TRBV6-3	many	TRBJ2-5	NA	TGTGCCAGCAGGGTAGCGGTTTACCAAGAGACCCAGTACTTC	CASRVAVYQETQYF
TRBV5-4	NA	TRBJ2-3	TRBD1	TGTGCCAGCAGCACAGGGGACACAGATACGCAGTATTTT	CASSTGDTDTQYF
TRBV20-1	many	TRBJ1-1	NA	TGCAGTGCTAGTTCGGGGCATGAAGCTTTCTTT	CSASSGHEAFF
TRBV6-1	few	TRBJ1-1	TRBD1	TGTGCCAGCAACGGACCGGGACAGGGATGGAGAACTGAAGCTTTCTTT	CASNGPGQGWRTEAFF